A selection of T cell receptor beta chains follows, all from one sample in a study of blood T cell repertoires in COVID-19. Produced via immunoSEQ multiplex PCR; TCRdb's table is partial and in-frame only. The sample has roughly 120,000 clones, roughly 85% seen once. Input material: peripheral blood. These TCRs come from a human donor in a cohort sampled during active COVID-19. CDR3s include the opening cysteine and the closing phenylalanine or tryptophan. A D gene is named only where the DNA matches it firmly. The size of a clone is reported for some rows only, either as once, few or many, or as a class for expanded clones.

NA | NA | 15 | TRBJ2-1 | TRBV7-3 | CASSLLGPPYNEQFF | TGTGCCAGCAGCTTATTGGGCCCCCCCTACAATGAGCAGTTCTTC
TRBD1 | once | 15 | TRBJ1-2 | TRBV3-1/TRBV3-2 | CASSKLGQIYGSYTF | TGTGCCAGCAGCAAATTGGGACAGATCTATGGTAGCTACACCTTC
NA | once | 15 | TRBJ2-5 | TRBV30 | CAWSVGLPQSETQYF | TGTGCCTGGAGTGTTGGGCTACCCCAGTCGGAGACCCAGTACTTC
NA | NA | 11 | TRBJ2-7 | TRBV20-1 | CSANTGFEQYF | TGCAGTGCGAATACAGGGTTCGAGCAGTACTTC
TRBD1 | NA | 15 | TRBJ1-1 | TRBV15 | CATSSPYRGGTEAFF | TGTGCCACCAGCAGCCCCTACAGGGGCGGGACTGAAGCTTTCTTT
NA | NA | 13 | TRBJ2-3 | TRBV19 | CASSIVARRTQYF | TGTGCCAGTAGTATAGTCGCGCGGCGTACGCAGTATTTT
TRBD1 | NA | 16 | TRBJ2-3 | TRBV6-5 | CASSYKPGQGRDTQYF | TGTGCCAGCAGTTACAAGCCGGGACAGGGGAGAGATACGCAGTATTTT
NA | NA | 14 | TRBJ1-6 | TRBV15 | CATSRDPKGSPLHF | TGTGCCACCAGCAGAGATCCCAAGGGGTCACCCCTCCACTTT
NA | NA | 16 | TRBJ1-2 | TRBV4-3 | CTSSQDQGFTSYGYTF | TGCACCAGCAGCCAAGATCAGGGATTCACCTCTTATGGCTACACCTTC
NA | NA | 15 | TRBJ2-6 | TRBV3-1/TRBV3-2 | CASSRTSSGANVLTF | TGTGCCAGCAGCCGCACTAGCTCTGGGGCCAACGTCCTGACTTTC
NA | NA | 14 | TRBJ1-3 | TRBV7-2 | CASSLGGPGNTIYF | TGTGCCAGCAGCTTAGGAGGGCCTGGAAACACCATATATTTT
NA | NA | 14 | TRBJ1-5 | TRBV5-1 | CASSPGHQNQPQHF | TGCGCCAGCAGCCCAGGGCACCAAAATCAGCCCCAGCATTTT
NA | NA | 12 | TRBJ1-2 | TRBV6-5 | CASSYDRTVYTF | TGTGCCAGCAGTTACGATAGGACAGTTTACACCTTC
TRBD2 | NA | 13 | TRBJ2-1 | TRBV2 | CASSEGHSGSTFF | TGTGCCAGCAGTGAAGGGCATAGCGGGAGTACGTTCTTC
TRBD1 | NA | 14 | TRBJ2-5 | TRBV5-4 | CASSIGTDQETQYF | TGTGCCAGCAGCATAGGGACAGACCAAGAGACCCAGTACTTC
NA | NA | 12 | TRBJ2-1 | TRBV18 | CASSEADYEQFF | TGTGCCAGCTCAGAGGCGGATTATGAGCAGTTCTTC
TRBD1 | few | 15 | TRBJ2-3 | TRBV5-8 | CASSTPGQGADTQYF | TGTGCCAGCAGCACCCCGGGACAGGGTGCAGATACGCAGTATTTT
TRBD2 | NA | 14 | TRBJ2-3 | TRBV28 | CASSPLTSGGVWYF | TGTGCCAGCAGTCCCTTGACTAGCGGGGGGGTTTGGTATTTT
NA | NA | 16 | TRBJ2-1 | TRBV10-2 | CASSESGWSSYNEQFF | TGCGCCAGCAGTGAATCGGGGTGGAGCTCCTACAATGAGCAGTTCTTC
NA | NA | 13 | TRBJ1-6 | TRBV9 | CASSVAVFSPLHF | TGTGCCAGCAGCGTAGCAGTTTTTTCACCCCTCCACTTT
NA | NA | 13 | TRBJ1-2 | TRBV2 | CASSEGGSYGYTF | TGTGCCAGCAGTGAAGGGGGCAGCTATGGCTACACCTTC
NA | NA | 13 | TRBJ2-3 | TRBV27 | CASSLRGTDTQYF | TGTGCCAGCAGTTTACGAGGCACAGATACGCAGTATTTT
TRBD2 | NA | 16 | TRBJ2-7 | TRBV19 | CASTRFGAGGSYEQYF | TGTGCCAGTACCCGTTTTGGAGCGGGGGGCTCCTACGAGCAGTACTTC
TRBD2 | NA | 16 | TRBJ2-2 | TRBV7-8 | CASSYGTSGIIGELFF | TGTGCCAGCAGCTACGGGACTAGCGGGATTATCGGGGAGCTGTTTTTT
NA | NA | 16 | TRBJ1-1 | TRBV15 | CATSRDRPGEGTEAFF | TGTGCCACCAGCAGAGATAGGCCAGGGGAAGGCACTGAAGCTTTCTTT
NA | NA | 13 | TRBJ1-3 | TRBV6-1 | CASSESTGNTIYF | TGTGCCAGCAGTGAAAGCACTGGAAACACCATATATTTT
NA | NA | 14 | TRBJ1-3 | TRBV7-3 | CASSLSGSGNTIYF | TGTGCCAGCAGCTTAAGCGGCTCTGGAAACACCATATATTTT
TRBD1 | NA | 14 | TRBJ2-5 | TRBV28 | CASSGTGGVETQYF | TGTGCCAGCAGTGGGACAGGGGGGGTGGAGACCCAGTACTTC
TRBD1 | NA | 16 | TRBJ1-5 | TRBV19 | CASSPRDSYFDQPQHF | TGTGCCAGTAGCCCACGGGACAGCTATTTCGATCAGCCCCAGCATTTT
TRBD2 | once | 15 | TRBJ2-1 | TRBV24-1 | CATSDSGGAYNEQFF | TGTGCCACCAGTGATAGCGGGGGAGCCTACAATGAGCAGTTCTTC
NA | NA | 12 | TRBJ1-1 | TRBV30 | CAWSPGNTEAFF | TGTGCCTGGAGTCCGGGGAACACTGAAGCTTTCTTT
TRBD1 | few | 21 | TRBJ2-6 | TRBV7-3 | CASSLTGGAGTGTFGANVLTF | TGTGCCAGCAGCTTAACCGGGGGAGCTGGGACAGGCACCTTTGGGGCCAACGTCCTGACTTTC
NA | NA | 15 | TRBJ1-5 | TRBV2 | CASSSRRDSNQPQHF | TGTGCCAGCAGCTCTAGACGGGATAGCAATCAGCCCCAGCATTTT
TRBD1 | NA | 20 | TRBJ1-4 | TRBV24-1 | CATSDGWTGPAQAGNEKLFF | TGTGCCACCAGTGACGGATGGACAGGTCCCGCCCAAGCAGGGAATGAAAAACTGTTTTTT
NA | NA | 16 | TRBJ1-2 | TRBV6-1 | CASSEVFGLRNYGYTF | TGTGCCAGCAGTGAAGTATTTGGGCTAAGAAACTATGGCTACACCTTC
TRBD1 | NA | 15 | TRBJ2-2 | TRBV11-2 | CASSSGDRVMEELFF | TGTGCCAGCAGCTCCGGGGACAGGGTAATGGAGGAGCTGTTTTTT
NA | once | 11 | TRBJ2-7 | TRBV5-4 | CASSLEYEQYF | TGTGCCAGCAGCTTAGAGTACGAGCAGTACTTC
NA | NA | 14 | TRBJ1-5 | TRBV7-2 | CASSPQTGNQPQHF | TGTGCCAGCAGCCCACAGACAGGCAATCAGCCCCAGCATTTT
TRBD2 | NA | 16 | TRBJ2-3 | TRBV9 | CASSGLAGASTDTQYF | TGTGCCAGCAGCGGACTAGCGGGAGCTAGCACAGATACGCAGTATTTT
TRBD1 | once | 22 | TRBJ2-1 | TRBV10-3 | CAISAPGQGANEVKGSYNEQFF | TGTGCCATCAGTGCCCCGGGACAGGGGGCTAATGAGGTTAAAGGCTCCTACAATGAGCAGTTCTTC
NA | NA | 15 | TRBJ2-1 | TRBV7-9 | CASSWGGSGNNEQFF | TGTGCCAGCAGCTGGGGAGGCAGCGGCAACAATGAGCAGTTCTTC
NA | NA | 16 | TRBJ1-6 | TRBV27 | CASSSRKGGNNSPLHF | TGTGCCAGCAGTTCTAGAAAGGGAGGCAATAATTCACCCCTCCACTTT
NA | NA | 16 | TRBJ1-5 | TRBV19 | CASSILPGISNQPQHF | TGTGCCAGTAGTATACTCCCAGGGATAAGCAATCAGCCCCAGCATTTT
TRBD1 | few | 15 | TRBJ2-5 | TRBV9 | CASSVAQGVRETQYF | TGTGCCAGCAGCGTAGCTCAGGGGGTAAGGGAGACCCAGTACTTC
NA | NA | 14 | TRBJ1-5 | TRBV27 | CASSLSGGGQPQHF | TGTGCCAGCAGTTTATCAGGGGGTGGTCAGCCCCAGCATTTT